This T cell receptor beta chain emerged from a study of cytomegalovirus exposure and HLA in healthy donors (dated by TCRdb to 2016 to 2017). With regard to the full study: According to an earlier analysis of around 600 of the donors, about 180 million T cells yielded 117 million unique TCR beta sequences and about 300 Gb of sequence data. Roughly 290 gigabases of sequencing data and around 85 million unique TCR sequences made up an early release that covered approximately 650 HLA-typed donors. Of the 350 to 450 genotyped donors, over 80% were placed in the genetic ancestry cluster associated with self-reported Caucasian donors. The study aimed to test whether signatures of past pathogen exposure could be identified by cataloging public T cell receptors. The study profiled the T cell repertoires of 500 to 800 subjects by immunosequencing and related them to cytomegalovirus serostatus. Besides the first cohort of 666 subjects, a separate validation cohort made up of over 95 different subjects was used. To predict cytomegalovirus infection status, the study brought together high-throughput TCR immunosequencing, statistical association of individual TCRs with disease status, and machine learning. A later analysis re-examined previously published TCR beta repertoires from just over 650 donors and added high-resolution HLA genotyping to investigate patterns of TCR occurrence. The later analysis used no new phenotypic data to find candidate immune exposures, relying instead on TCR beta sequences and their occurrence across donors. An earlier analysis of fewer than 750 of the donors used high-throughput TCR beta sequencing to judge whether each TCR beta V gene segment behaved as functional or pseudogenic. Donor age, sex, ethnicity and CMV serostatus were compiled together with the repertoire data. A later genetic analysis used genome-wide SNP genotypes for about three fifths of the 666 donors, treating that subset as a discovery cohort. Every repertoire in the discovery cohort had been generated on one and the same sequencing platform. HLA typing included class I and class II loci at four-digit resolution. The number of typed donors differed by locus: about 620-630 for A, B, C, DRB1 and DQB1; 500 to 550 for DQA1; some 590 for DPA1; and about 450 for DPB1. Five DR-DQ haplotypes were handled as single units for association and clustering because linkage in the cohort was strong. Across around 400 genotyped donors of the cohort, an average of approximately 240,000 unique TCR beta nucleotide sequences per donor were sequenced, and approximately 17% of those sequences were non-productive.

The cohort consisted of 600 to 700 healthy bone marrow donors. At the time of sampling, every cohort member was nominally healthy, though immune exposures that went unrecorded were likely present. The donor was CMV seropositive and belonged to the group of about 290 seropositive cohort members. Every donor gave a peripheral blood sample, and the peripheral blood mononuclear cells from that sample were used for TCR beta sequencing. Genomic DNA extraction from the blood cell samples was performed with the Qiagen DNeasy Blood Extraction Kit. CDR1 and CDR2 are read off the germline V gene as SGHRS and YFSETQ. The trim is 2 bases for V and 2 bases for J, with a gap of 7 bases between the germline ends. Inclusive of the bounding cysteine and phenylalanine, the CDR3 is 13 residues long. The retained sequence is limited to the CDR3, 39 bases, with the frame set at the first base. The library was prepared using the immunoSEQ multiplex PCR assay. For the multiplex PCR, a mixture combining 60 forward primers for TCR Vbeta segments and 13 reverse primers for TCR Jbeta segments was used. The CDR3 region of rearranged TCR beta genes was amplified from genomic DNA by a multiplex PCR assay. The Illumina HiSeq System was used to sequence the amplified TCR beta libraries as 87-base-pair reads. For the original study's pipeline: A later analysis counted about 82 million unique TCR beta chains across the 666 repertoires, and some 12 million of these chains were shared by at least two donors. A nearest-neighbor algorithm error-corrected the raw reads and collapsed the reads into unique sequences, merging closely related sequences to remove PCR and sequencing errors. To assign V, D and J gene segments, CDR3 sequences were aligned to IMGT reference sequences. For a sequence to be retained, a match of at least six nucleotides was required to both a V gene segment and a J gene segment. Rearrangements were called productive when the CDR3 lacked stop codons and stayed in frame with V and J; all others were non-productive. Following IMGT convention, CDR3 was defined as the stretch from the second conserved V-encoded cysteine to the conserved J-encoded phenylalanine. The earlier analysis of roughly 590 of the donors excluded any sequence lacking an unambiguous match to a single V gene segment. An earlier analysis of several hundred of the donors classified V segments as functional when productive rearrangements were above 56.7% and as segregating when the standard deviation between donors was above 5%. To diagnose cytomegalovirus status from the catalog of TCR beta chain sequences, a statistical classification framework was built. In a later analysis, V and J genes were assigned by comparing TCR nucleotide sequences against IMGT/GENE-DB human TR gene sequences. Using the TCRdist pipeline, a later analysis assigned CDR3 sequences along with most-parsimonious VDJ recombination scenarios. In a later analysis, each TCR beta chain was defined by its CDR3 amino acid sequence together with its V-gene family, and reads lacking a unique V-gene family were excluded. To address suspected cross-contamination and a sequencing artifact, a later analysis removed over 500 highly shared, low-generation-probability nucleotide sequences. In a later analysis, a clonal expansion index for each public chain was calculated from normalized within-repertoire ranks of inferred template counts. Generation probabilities in a later analysis came from a VDJ recombination model fitted to out-of-frame rearrangements, and those results were checked against IGoR. In a later analysis, TCR-TCR, TCR-HLA and TCR-CMV co-occurrence was scored with hypergeometric tests, and a repertoire-size bias correction was applied to TCR pairs. To estimate false discovery rates, a later analysis permuted the HLA or CMV assignments 20 times. In a later analysis, co-occurring TCRs were grouped using DBSCAN, and TCRdist sequence similarity was added for clustering within HLA-allele-positive subsets. Co-occurrence clustering excluded repertoires with fewer than 30,000 or more than 120,000 public chains, plus five with anomalous nucleotide sharing. TCRdb limited this immuneACCESS table to in-frame rearrangements with V and J called. A share of clones is missing; checked studies link under half to unresolved V genes, and the rest is unexplained. That table supplies the V and J calls and clone size; D and trimming were determined from the DNA. Within this sample are fewer than 250,000 clones, with about 80% of them counted one time only. The ten largest clonotypes hold about 3.4% of the sample.

Points the paper makes about the study in general: In this cohort, only TCR beta chains were sequenced, and detectable features were limited by the absence of alpha or paired-chain data. A further reported finding was that TCR beta sequences accurately predicted the HLA-A and HLA-B alleles for most subjects in the first cohort. Compared with the approximately 670-donor mean, donors in an Asian-associated ancestry cluster had fewer N-insertions in productive TCRs, according to a later genetic analysis. The classifier was reported to diagnose cytomegalovirus status with high specificity and sensitivity in both the original and validation cohorts. In a later genetic analysis, a missense DCLRE1C variant was associated with V-gene and J-gene trimming of TCR beta chains, and the association was replicated in an independent cohort. In a later analysis, the rate of TCR association differed among HLA loci, with DRB1 alleles having the most associated TCRs and HLA-C alleles having the fewest. For the cohort, immune exposure information was limited to CMV serostatus. Because some donors lacked HLA typing at each locus, the association tests relied only on the typed subset. While some public TCRs were present in many individuals, most TCR sequences turned up only very rarely across donors. According to a later analysis, parvovirus B19, influenza, CMV and Epstein-Barr virus appeared linked to several top co-occurrence clusters. Because the 87-base-pair reads could not distinguish some IMGT-functional V segments, including TRBV6-2 and TRBV6-3, those segments were excluded. According to a later analysis, most CMV-associated TCR beta chains appeared to be HLA-restricted, and the HLA associations seemed to be driven largely by CMV exposure. A total of roughly 160 TCR beta chains were listed by the study as associated with cytomegalovirus. Strong co-occurrence of HLA alleles, especially DR and DQ, made assigning TCR associations to individual alleles difficult. Broadly in line with IMGT annotations, most TCR beta V segments showed up in productive rearrangements about 90% or about 30% of the time in an earlier analysis of 450 to 750 of the donors. Compared with equally common non-associated chains, HLA-associated TCR beta chains in a later analysis were more clonally expanded and had lower generation probabilities. Correlated functional status among segregating V segments might be attributable to linkage disequilibrium, but an unknown experimental factor could not be ruled out. At a false discovery rate of 0.05, a later analysis linked 16,000 or so TCR beta sequences to specific HLA alleles. About 17 rarely observed V segments, including chromosome 9 orphons, were excluded from the earlier analysis of 550 to 700 of the donors because counts were too low. A few of the identified cytomegalovirus-associated TCR beta chains were confirmed in vitro to be specific for cytomegalovirus antigens. Presence/absence analyses assumed roughly uniform sequencing depth across donors, an assumption that may not hold. The authors suggested that the approach could potentially be extended to other disease states and immunological phenotypes. A group of highly shared sequence variants was considered likely to be a technical artifact of the sequencing pipeline.

In the case of this clone: Its antigen is unknown. Per-base qualities were not stored, and no clone one base away is much larger.

The V and J segments used are TRBV5-1 and TRBJ1-1; TRBD1 is perhaps the D gene, given 5 matching bases. Sequencing was done on a sample of PBMCs. This TCR came from a man in his forties in good health and CMV-seropositive. The sequenced DNA is TGCGCCAGCAGCTTAGACAGCAACACTGAAGCTTTCTTT. Its protein reads: CASSLDSNTEAFF.